Listed here are 12 T cell receptor beta chains from one sample, sequenced in a study of T-cell memory formation after mild COVID-19 (dated by TCRdb to about 2021). Library preparation employed 5' RACE. Data came from an Illumina NovaSeq 6000. The public reads were quality trimmed at Q25 with fastp and then assembled into clones with MiXCR by TCRdb, keeping productive beta chains. Duplicate CDR3 protein sequences are folded into a single record with the most common DNA and genes. Within this sample are 110,000 to 150,000 distinct CDR3 sequences, with approximately 25% of them counted one time only. In total, the top ten clones hold roughly a quarter of the sample. The sequenced material came from PBMCs or a T cell subset sorted from them (not recorded which). These receptors all stem from an adult woman who had mild COVID-19 (a few samples of this study predate the infection). The sample titles of this study are shuffled in the database, so cell type and time point are left out; the donor was told from shared clones.

The chain carries TRBV4-3 and TRBJ2-3, with TRBD2 matching 7 bases. This CDR3 has 17 residues. Germline V lookup: CDR1 LGHNA, CDR2 YSLEER. Trimming at V came to 0 bases and at J to 2 bases, leaving 8 bases not matched to a gene. The CDR3 DNA reads as TGCGCCAGCAGCCAAGATCGGGCTAGCGGAACCACAGATACGCAGTATTTT. Translation gives CASSQDRASGTTDTQYF.

The CDR3 loop reads CASSPIQETQYF. The DNA of the CDR3 is TGTGCCAGCAGCCCAATTCAAGAGACCCAGTACTTC. The genes are TRBV7-9 and TRBJ2-5; no definite D call. Trimming removed 5 bases from V and 2 bases from J, with 6 bases in between. The CDR3 totals 12 residues. Looked up from germline, CDR1 is SEHNR and CDR2 is FQNEAQ (reference sequence).

A few counts support this clonotype. V and J are TRBV9 and TRBJ2-2; perhaps D is TRBD1 or TRBD2 (5 bases each). The CDR3 extends over 15 amino acids. Germline V gene data show CDR1 as SGDLS and CDR2 as YYNGEE. V lost 0 bases and J 4 bases, leaving 10 bases between the germline ends. In nucleotides, the CDR3 is TGTGCCAGCAGCGTAGAGAGAGGGGCCACCGGGGAGCTGTTTTTT. This encodes CASSVERGATGELFF.

This chain connects TRBV7-9 to TRBJ2-7, with D possibly being TRBD1 (5 bases). In germline, CDR1 is SEHNR, CDR2 FQNEAQ (reference sequence). The V end lost 3 bases, the J end lost 5 bases, and 14 bases lay between the germline ends. The length of the CDR3 is 14 residues. The CDR3 loop reads CASSFRLGRDEQYF. In nucleotides, the CDR3 is TGTGCCAGCAGCTTTAGATTGGGCAGGGACGAGCAGTACTTC.

The chain couples TRBV15 to TRBJ1-2; 7 nucleotides align to TRBD1. This CDR3 has 17 amino acids. V shed 0 bases and J 0 bases; nucleotides not matched to a gene: 7. Germline V gene data show CDR1 as LNHNV and CDR2 as YYDKDF (reference sequence). This CDR3 is CATSRDLGTEANYGYTF. CDR3 coding DNA: TGTGCCACCAGCAGAGATCTGGGGACAGAAGCTAACTATGGCTACACCTTC. The full variable domain, in which reference TRBV15 and TRBJ1-2 provide the parts outside the CDR3, is DAMVIQNPRYQVTQFGKPVTLSCSQTLNHNVMYWYQQKSSQAPKLLFHYYDKDFNNEADTPDNFQSRRPNTSFCFLDIRSPGLGDTAMYLCATSRDLGTEANYGYTFGSGTRLTVV.

This chain joins TRBV9 and TRBJ2-7; D call uncertain. Germline V gene lookup returns CDR1 SGDLS and CDR2 YYNGEE. Trimming removed 3 bases at V and 3 bases at J, with 10 bases between. The CDR3 is 13 residues long. The DNA of the CDR3 is TGTGCCAGCAGCGCCCAGGATTACTACGAGCAGTACTTC. Encoded protein: CASSAQDYYEQYF.

This clonotype was detected a few times. V is TRBV7-2 and J is TRBJ2-7, with D possibly matching TRBD2 (6 bases). The germline V and J ends were trimmed by 5 bases and 3 bases, with 20 bases remaining between them. The CDR3 is 16 residues long. Looked up from germline, CDR1 is SGHTA and CDR2 is FQGNSA. CDR3 in amino acids: CASSPVGGQTNYEQYF. The CDR3 DNA follows: TGTGCCAGCAGCCCGGTGGGGGGTCAAACCAACTACGAGCAGTACTTC.

This clonotype was counted a few times. This chain joins TRBV7-9 and TRBJ1-2; possible D gene TRBD1, 6 bases. This CDR3 is built from 15 residues. Trimming pared 5 bases from V and 4 bases from J, leaving 17 bases between. Germline V gene data show CDR1 as SEHNR and CDR2 as FQNEAQ (reference sequence). CDR3 region: CASSAIPGAFYGYTF. In nucleotides, the CDR3 is TGTGCCAGCAGCGCAATTCCAGGGGCATTCTATGGCTACACCTTC.

The chain combines TRBV7-9 with TRBJ2-7; 8 nucleotides agree with TRBD1. The CDR3 loop spans 15 amino acids. Trimming took 5 bases from V and 5 from J; bases not matched to a gene: 11. Germline values: CDR1 SEHNR, CDR2 FQNEAQ (reference sequence). The CDR3 sequence is CASSALGQGKNEQYF. The DNA for the CDR3 is TGTGCCAGCAGCGCACTTGGACAGGGTAAAAACGAGCAGTACTTC.

The gene calls are TRBV7-9 and TRBJ2-5; D gene unclear. In germline, CDR1 is SEHNR, CDR2 FQNEAQ (reference sequence). V lost 1 base, J lost 2 bases, and 11 bases lay in between. The CDR3 runs 15 residues. The CDR3 loop reads CASSLEAERQETQYF. The CDR3 DNA reads as TGTGCCAGCAGCTTAGAGGCAGAGCGACAAGAGACCCAGTACTTC. The entire variable domain, with the rest obtained from reference TRBV7-9 and TRBJ2-5, is as follows: DTGVSQNPRHKITKRGQNVTFRCDPISEHNRLYWYRQTLGQGPEFLTYFQNEAQLEKSRLLSDRFSAERPKGSFSTLEIQRTEQGDSAMYLCASSLEAERQETQYFGPGTRLLVL.

The chain carries TRBV27 and TRBJ2-7; a possible D gene is TRBD1 (5 bases). Germline V gene sequence: CDR1 MNHEY, CDR2 SMNVEV (reference sequence). This CDR3 is 13 amino acids long. V dropped 2 bases and J dropped 3 bases, with 8 bases sitting between them. CDR3 nucleotides: TGTGCCAGCAGTTTAGCAGGGAACTACGAGCAGTACTTC. Its translation is CASSLAGNYEQYF.

The J gene is TRBJ2-1, the V gene TRBV6-1, with TRBD2 matching over 7 bases. V shed 0 bases, J shed 1 base, and the junction held 0 bases outside the gene matches. There are 15 residues in the CDR3. In germline, CDR1 is MNHNS, CDR2 SASEGT. CDR3 protein: CASSEAGGSYNEQFF. The DNA of the CDR3 is TGTGCCAGCAGTGAAGCGGGGGGGTCCTACAATGAGCAGTTCTTC.